The sequence of this T cell receptor (beta chain) was determined in a study of graft-versus-host responses after intestinal transplantation. Study as a whole: Following induction with anti-thymocyte globulin, all recipients were given tacrolimus and steroids for two to three years.

In the case of this clone: The antigen is unknown.

V was shortened by 3 bases and J by 6 bases, with 5 bases between the two germline ends. CDR3 length: 10 amino acids. Germline lookup yields CDR1 SQVTM and CDR2 ANQGSEA. Broader study findings: GvH clones turned up in recipient marrow; some had shown up first in ileum or blood. Researchers found peak circulating GvH clone levels linked to early post-transplant HvG declines.

TCRdb's table, derived via immunoSEQ multiplex PCR, lists solely in-frame clones and lacks some. Altogether tens of thousands of clones are present, about 93% being singletons, with the ten largest covering roughly 2%. The receptor was isolated from a human donor who received an intestinal transplant. The specimen comprised unstimulated CD8+ T cells sorted from spleen or lymph node cells, sampled before intestinal transplant. This chain uses TRBV29-1 with TRBJ1-1; D remains unclear. CDR3 amino acids: CSVDPAEAFF. CDR3 sequence (DNA): TGCAGCGTTGACCCTGCTGAAGCTTTCTTT.